One sample yielded the 31 T cell receptor beta chains listed below, sequenced in a study of T cell repertoires in cytomegalovirus infection. Via MiXCR, TCRdb re-called the reads, giving one row per CDR3 protein. This table holds 150,000 to 200,000 distinct CDR3 sequences, about a sixth found once. Sequencing was done on a sample of CD8+ T cells from PBMCs. Every receptor here comes from a human donor in good health (CMV status not recorded). Some clones in this sample may be carry-over from other donors' samples.

This rearrangement joins TRBV28 to TRBJ2-7; 9 nucleotides agree with TRBD1. Germline V gene sequence: CDR1 MDHEN, CDR2 SYDVKM. The ends lost 4 bases at V and 5 bases at J; junction bases unmatched: 9. The CDR3 has 15 amino acids. The CDR3 DNA follows: TGTGCCAGCAGTTCGCCGGGACAGGGAGCCCACGAGCAGTACGTC. Amino acid sequence: CASSSPGQGAHEQYV.

This clonotype was found a few times. The J gene is TRBJ2-7, the V gene TRBV7-9; D may correspond to TRBD1 or TRBD2 (6 bases each). The V end lost 5 bases, the J end lost 2 bases, and 19 bases lay between the germline ends. This CDR3 has 16 residues. CDR1 is SEHNR, CDR2 FQNEAQ, per germline (reference sequence). DNA of the CDR3: TGTGCCAGCAGCCCGGAGGGGGACGGGACCCCCTACGAGCAGTACTTC. Encoded protein: CASSPEGDGTPYEQYF.

The gene calls are TRBV7-9 and TRBJ2-7; tentative D call: TRBD2 (5 bases). V was clipped by 6 bases and J by 2 bases, with 14 bases between them. Germline CDR1 and CDR2: SEHNR and FQNEAQ (reference sequence). The CDR3 has 14 amino acids. The CDR3 here is CASRNGRGPYEQYF. The CDR3 nucleotides read TGTGCCAGCAGGAACGGACGAGGGCCCTACGAGCAGTACTTC.

This clonotype was seen more than once but under ten times. The V call is TRBV7-9, the J call TRBJ2-7; possibly TRBD2 for D (6 bases). Trimming took 1 base from V and 0 from J, leaving 16 bases between them. Germline CDR1 reads SEHNR; CDR2 reads FQNEAQ (reference sequence). The CDR3 sequence is 17 residues long. CDR3 sequence reads: CASSLGGSGLSSYEQYF. The CDR3, as DNA: TGTGCCAGCAGCTTAGGAGGTAGCGGCCTCAGCTCCTACGAGCAGTACTTC.

The table lists this clonotype with many counts. This sequence joins TRBV4-1 and TRBJ2-5; D call uncertain. Germline-derived CDR1 and CDR2 are MGHRA and YSYEKL. Trimming left V 0 bases short and J 1 base short, with 6 bases between. This CDR3 contains 14 residues. The CDR3 DNA follows: TGCGCCAGCAGCCAAGAGCTTCCCCAAGAGACCCAGTACTTC. This gives the protein CASSQELPQETQYF.

This clonotype was picked up many times. The rearrangement links TRBV6-2 or TRBV6-3 to TRBJ2-1; 7 positions agree with TRBD2. This CDR3 region has 14 residues. Unmatched junction bases numbered 6, after V lost 8 bases and J lost 2 bases. CDR1 and CDR2 from the germline V gene are MNHEY and SVGEGT. CDR3 in DNA: TGTGCCAGCCAGGCGGGGGTCGCCTACAATGAGCAGTTCTTC. As protein: CASQAGVAYNEQFF.

V usage is TRBV27 and J usage is TRBJ1-5; D call uncertain. Germline V gives CDR1 MNHEY, CDR2 SMNVEV (reference sequence). V was trimmed by 0 bases and J by 1 base, leaving 7 bases between them. This CDR3 is 15 amino acids long. The DNA for the CDR3 is TGTGCCAGCAGTTTATCGGGTAGCAGCAATCAGCCCCAGCATTTT. Its protein is CASSLSGSSNQPQHF.

This clonotype was seen a handful of times. DNA for the CDR3: TGTGCCAGCAGCCTCGCGGGATTTAGCACAGATACGCAGTATTTT. Protein sequence: CASSLAGFSTDTQYF. The chain has TRBV5-6 and TRBJ2-3, with a tentative D call TRBD2 (6 bases). Trimming left V 4 bases short and J 0 bases short, with 12 bases between. The CDR3 loop spans 15 amino acids. Germline V gene data show CDR1 as SGHDT and CDR2 as YYEEEE.

The CDR3 DNA follows: TGTGCCAGCAGCGTAGCAGCCACCGGGGAGCTGTTTTTT. Residues: CASSVAATGELFF. V gene TRBV9 combines with J gene TRBJ2-2; D gene ambiguous. Trimming left V 0 bases short and J 4 bases short, with 4 bases between. The CDR3 contains 13 residues. CDR1 SGDLS and CDR2 YYNGEE come from the germline V gene.

This clonotype has just a few counts. The DNA of the CDR3 is TGTGCCAGCAGCTTAGTAGTAGTTGGGACCCCAGATACGCAGTATTTT. Its translation is CASSLVVVGTPDTQYF. V usage is TRBV11-2 and J usage is TRBJ2-3; D may correspond to TRBD1 or TRBD2 (5 bases each). The CDR3 runs 16 residues. Germline V CDR1 and CDR2: SGHAT, FQNNGV. Trimming shortened V by 1 base and J by 4 bases, and 15 bases separated the two germline ends.

The CDR3 reads CASNEDREHDYEQYF. CDR3 nucleotide sequence: TGTGCCAGCAACGAAGACAGGGAGCATGACTACGAGCAGTACTTC. The V and J genes are TRBV6-2 or TRBV6-3 and TRBJ2-7, with 7 bases aligning to TRBD1. V trimming: 7 bases; J trimming: 3 bases; junction bases outside the gene matches: 12. Germline CDR1 reads MNHEY; CDR2 reads SVGEGT. The CDR3 length is 15 residues.

A few counts support this clonotype. The CDR3 here is CASSLAGRPSLEQYF. The CDR3 DNA follows: TGTGCCAGCAGCTTAGCGGGAAGGCCTTCCCTCGAGCAGTACTTC. This chain connects TRBV7-8 to TRBJ2-7; D gene unclear. CDR1 is SGHVS, CDR2 FQNEAQ, per germline. This CDR3 has 15 residues. The ends were cut back, 0 bases at V and 6 bases at J, with 15 bases in the middle.

This clonotype was detected only a few times. One junction end disagrees with the germline gene, perhaps due to a read error. The chain carries TRBV7-8 and TRBJ2-5; possibly TRBD1 for D (7 bases). In germline, CDR1 is SGHVS, CDR2 FQNEAQ. This CDR3 spans 12 amino acids. The CDR3 sequence is CASSLVNRGGDF. The CDR3 DNA sequence: TGTGCCAGCAGCTTAGTAAACAGGGGAGGAGACTTC.

This sequence joins TRBV11-3 and TRBJ1-1; D is possibly TRBD1 (6 bases). Trimming removed 4 bases at V and 5 bases at J, with 17 bases between. Germline CDR1 SGHNT, CDR2 YENEEA. The CDR3 length is 15 residues. The CDR3 nucleotides read TGTGCCAGCAGCTGGAAACAGGGAGTTAGGACTGAAGCTTTCTTT. Translated, it gives CASSWKQGVRTEAFF.

The chain is built from TRBV6-2 or TRBV6-3 and TRBJ2-7; D is perhaps TRBD1 (6 bases). V was trimmed by 6 bases and J by 4 bases, leaving 31 bases between them. This CDR3 contains 19 residues. CDR1 and CDR2 from the germline V gene are MNHEY and SVGEGT. The CDR3 reads CASRRNGDMNPRRGYEQYF. Here the CDR3 DNA reads TGTGCCAGCAGGAGGAATGGGGACATGAATCCACGAAGAGGGTACGAGCAGTACTTC.

This clonotype has only a few counts. The rearrangement links TRBV7-9 to TRBJ2-5; a possible D gene is TRBD1 (6 bases). The CDR3 covers 17 residues. CDR1 is SEHNR and CDR2 is FQNEAQ in the germline V gene (reference sequence). The V end lost 5 bases, the J end lost 1 base, and 20 bases lay between the germline ends. Here the CDR3 DNA reads TGTGCCAGCAGCCCAGGCCCTGGGCAGGGGAGCCAAGAGACCCAGTACTTC. It yields the protein CASSPGPGQGSQETQYF.

This clonotype has a handful of counts. The chain employs TRBV10-3 and TRBJ2-7; no reliable D call. The CDR3 is 11 residues long. Trimming took off 4 bases at V and 4 bases at J, with 5 bases between the two ends. Germline CDR1 reads ENHRY; CDR2 reads SYGVKD. The CDR3 coding sequence is TGTGCCATCAGTGTCGGTTACGAGCAGTACTTC. Amino acids: CAISVGYEQYF.

This chain joins TRBV11-2 and TRBJ2-7; a weak D match, TRBD1 (6 bases). CDR1 and CDR2 from the germline V gene are SGHAT and FQNNGV. The CDR3 has 14 residues. V was trimmed by 3 bases and J by 3 bases, leaving 12 bases between them. In nucleotides, the CDR3 is TGTGCCAGCAGCTTTATACAGGGCCGCTACGAGCAGTACTTC. Translated, it gives CASSFIQGRYEQYF.

In this sample, this clonotype turned up a few times. The genes are TRBV12-3 or TRBV12-4 and TRBJ2-3; maybe TRBD1 (5 bases). The CDR3 loop spans 14 amino acids. V lost 6 bases to trimming and J lost 0 bases, with 10 bases between them. CDR3 in amino acids: CASSPPGSTDTQYF. Here the CDR3 DNA reads TGTGCCAGCAGCCCTCCAGGGAGCACAGATACGCAGTATTTT.

This clonotype was counted many times. The chain has TRBV7-8 and TRBJ2-5, with a weak D call TRBD1 (7 bases). Per germline, CDR1 SGHVS and CDR2 FQNEAQ. The length of the CDR3 is 17 residues. V was pared by 4 bases and J by 3 bases, with 21 bases between. DNA of the CDR3: TGTGCCAGCAGCTCCCTCCTTGGCAGGGGGGTAGAAGAGACCCAGTACTTC. Its protein product is CASSSLLGRGVEETQYF.

The chain links TRBV7-2 to TRBJ2-7; 11 nucleotides agree with TRBD2. The germline V gene has CDR1 SGHTA and CDR2 FQGNSA. V shed 4 bases, J shed 3 bases, and the junction held 5 bases outside the gene matches. The CDR3 spans 15 residues. The CDR3 region is CASSSISGGVYEQYF. For the CDR3, the DNA is TGTGCCAGCAGCTCGATTAGCGGGGGGGTCTACGAGCAGTACTTC. The entire variable domain, with the rest obtained from reference TRBV7-2 and TRBJ2-7, is as follows: GAGVSQSPSNKVTEKGKDVELRCDPISGHTALYWYRQSLGQGLEFLIYFQGNSAPDKSGLPSDRFSAERTGGSVSTLTIQRTQQEDSAVYLCASSSISGGVYEQYFGPGTRLTVT.

This clonotype was counted only a few times. The chain couples TRBV11-2 to TRBJ2-1; 8 bases fit TRBD2. Germline V CDR1 and CDR2: SGHAT, FQNNGV. Trimming cost V 2 bases and J 2 bases; bases outside gene matches: 5. The CDR3 is 16 residues long. CDR3 nucleotide sequence: TGTGCCAGCAGCTTAAGTCAGCGGGAGACCTACAATGAGCAGTTCTTC. It is translated as CASSLSQRETYNEQFF. Full variable domain (rest looked up from reference TRBV11-2 and TRBJ2-1): EAGVAQSPRYKIIEKRQSVAFWCNPISGHATLYWYQQILGQGPKLLIQFQNNGVVDDSQLPKDRFSAERLKGVDSTLKIQPAKLEDSAVYLCASSLSQRETYNEQFFGPGTRLTVL.

This sequence joins TRBV7-2 and TRBJ2-7, with 7 nucleotides matching TRBD1. The CDR3 runs to 15 residues. V lost 3 bases and J lost 4; bases outside the gene matches: 9. Germline loops: CDR1 SGHTA, CDR2 FQGNSA. The CDR3 is CASSLGVTGNYEQYF. CDR3 coding DNA: TGTGCCAGCAGCTTGGGAGTGACAGGGAATTACGAGCAGTACTTC.

This CDR3 reads CASSYRIGRREKDTQYF. As DNA, the CDR3 is TGTGCCAGCAGTTACCGCATTGGTAGGCGGGAGAAGGATACGCAGTATTTT. The V and J genes are TRBV6-2 or TRBV6-3 and TRBJ2-3; 7 bases fit TRBD2. This CDR3 is 17 amino acids long. V lost 2 bases to trimming and J lost 6 bases; unmatched junction nucleotides: 14. Germline V lookup: CDR1 MNHEY, CDR2 SVGEGT.

The chain joins TRBV7-9 to TRBJ2-1; 12 positions match TRBD2. CDR1 is SEHNR and CDR2 is FQNEAQ in the germline V gene (reference sequence). The CDR3 has 19 amino acids. Trimming at V came to 5 bases and at J to 0 bases, leaving 11 bases not matched to a gene. The DNA of the CDR3 is TGTGCCAGCAGCCCGCGGACTAGCGGGGAATCCCGCTCCTACAATGAGCAGTTCTTC. Translation gives CASSPRTSGESRSYNEQFF.

This chain uses TRBV20-1 with TRBJ2-1, with D possibly matching TRBD2 (6 bases). The CDR3 is made up of 15 amino acids. The V and J ends lost 5 bases and 1 base respectively, with 15 bases between them. Per the germline V gene, CDR1 is DFQATT and CDR2 is SNEGSKA (reference sequence). CDR3 DNA: TGCAGTGCTCAGCTAGCGCCTAATTCCTACAATGAGCAGTTCTTC. It specifies CSAQLAPNSYNEQFF.

This clonotype was detected a few times. The chain recombines TRBV25-1 with TRBJ2-7; TRBD1 is a possible D gene (6 bases). Per germline, CDR1 MGHDK and CDR2 SYGVNS. The V end was cut by 4 bases, the J end by 9 bases, with 25 bases between. CDR3 length: 16 residues. CDR3 sequence (DNA): TGTGCCAGCAGTGCCCCGGGACACCACACCATAGCTCGGCAGTACTTC. Its translation is CASSAPGHHTIARQYF.

The genes are TRBV7-9 and TRBJ2-3; no firm D call. The CDR3 covers 15 residues. Germline CDR1 and CDR2: SEHNR and FQNEAQ (reference sequence). Trimming pared 0 bases from V and 2 bases from J, leaving 9 bases between. CDR3 loop: CASSLALRPTDTQYF. The CDR3 DNA sequence: TGTGCCAGCAGCTTAGCGCTTAGGCCCACAGATACGCAGTATTTT.

As for this clonotype: It is unclear where the CDR3 begins or ends on the DNA, so no DNA is shown, and the CDR3 is as TCRdb lists it. V usage is TRBV28 and J usage is TRBJ2-5; the D segment call TRBD1 is taken from the table without a DNA check. CDR1 is MDHEN, CDR2 SYDVKM, per germline. The CDR3 extends over 13 residues, inclusive of both ends. This CDR3 is CASSFGAGETQYF.

The chain joins TRBV7-3 to TRBJ2-1; perhaps TRBD2 as D (6 bases). CDR3 length: 13 residues. V dropped 5 bases and J dropped 8 bases, with 13 bases sitting between them. Looked up from germline, CDR1 is SGHTA and CDR2 is FQGTGA. The CDR3 bases are TGTGCCAGCAGCCGCGGGGCCCTCGATGAGCAGTTCTTC. Amino acids: CASSRGALDEQFF.

The chain joins TRBV7-9 to TRBJ1-1; unclear D gene. CDR1 SEHNR and CDR2 FQNEAQ come from the germline V gene (reference sequence). This CDR3 spans 15 amino acids. The V gene lost 3 bases and the J gene lost 4 bases, with 15 bases spanning the gap. The CDR3 region is CASSFGPRSSTEAFF. CDR3 coding DNA: TGTGCCAGCAGCTTCGGGCCCCGAAGTAGCACTGAAGCTTTCTTT.